A selection of T cell receptor beta chains follows, all from one sample in a study of blood T cell repertoires in COVID-19. Sequencing used immunoSEQ multiplex PCR; TCRdb keeps in-frame clones, though not all of them. The sample holds a few hundred thousand clones; over 75% are singletons and the top ten take roughly 2%. The source material was peripheral blood. Receptors originate from a man under 40 who had recovered from COVID-19. Both conserved end residues are part of each CDR3. D genes are given only for firm matches. Rows give clone size only sometimes, using once, few, many, or a class for an expanded clone.

D gene	clone size	J gene	V gene	CDR3 DNA	CDR3 protein
TRBD1	.	TRBJ2-7	TRBV24-1	TGTGCCACCAGAGACAGGGAACACTACGAGCAGTACTTC	CATRDREHYEQYF
TRBD2	.	TRBJ2-1	TRBV7-3	TGTGCCAGCAGCCTCACTAGCGGGGGGACCTACAATGAGCAGTTCTTC	CASSLTSGGTYNEQFF
.	.	TRBJ1-3	TRBV6-1	TGTGCCAGCAGTGAGCGACAGGCAGCCGCCGGAAACACCATATATTTT	CASSERQAAAGNTIYF
.	few	TRBJ1-5	TRBV6-5	TGTGCCAGCAGTAGGTCCGACAGTTACAATCAGCCCCAGCATTTT	CASSRSDSYNQPQHF
TRBD2	.	TRBJ2-3	TRBV9	TGTGCCAGCAGCAAACGACTAGCGGGGGGGCCCACAGATACGCAGTATTTT	CASSKRLAGGPTDTQYF
.	.	TRBJ2-5	TRBV9	TGTGCCAGCAGCGGAATGACAGGGCGGGACGTAGAGACCCAGTACTTC	CASSGMTGRDVETQYF
TRBD1	.	TRBJ1-1	TRBV7-9	TGTGCCAGCACGGCCCAGGGGGGAGTCACTGAAGCTTTCTTT	CASTAQGGVTEAFF
TRBD2	once	TRBJ2-5	TRBV6-4	TGTGCCAGCAGTGGTAGCGGGGGGGTGGTAGAGACCCAGTACTTC	CASSGSGGVVETQYF
TRBD2	.	TRBJ2-2	TRBV3-1/TRBV3-2	TGTGCCAGCAGCCAGACTAGCGTGTTTGAGCTGTTTTTT	CASSQTSVFELFF
.	.	TRBJ2-3	TRBV7-2	TGTGCCAGCAGCCGGGACTGGGCGGAGGTTCAAGATACGCAGTATTTT	CASSRDWAEVQDTQYF
.	.	TRBJ2-1	TRBV10-3	TGTGCCATCAGTGACACAGGGAAGTACAATGAGCAGTTCTTC	CAISDTGKYNEQFF
TRBD1	.	TRBJ1-2	TRBV13	TGTGCCAGCAGCCACAAAAGGACAGGGATCTTTAGTAAGGATGGCTACACCTTC	CASSHKRTGIFSKDGYTF
TRBD1	.	TRBJ2-2	TRBV15	TGTGCCACCAGCACGGACAGGGGGAGGGCCGGGGAGCTGTTTTTT	CATSTDRGRAGELFF
.	.	TRBJ1-6	TRBV3-1/TRBV3-2	TGTGCCAGCAGCCAAGAATCTTGGAAAGGGGACTTCTCCTATAATTCACCCCTCCACTTT	CASSQESWKGDFSYNSPLHF
TRBD2	.	TRBJ2-5	TRBV5-4	TGTGCCAGCAGCTTGGAGCTAGCGGCATCGGAGACCCAGTACTTC	CASSLELAASETQYF
.	.	TRBJ1-5	TRBV27	TGTGCCAGCAGTTTCCGGGGTCCCAATCAGCCCCAGCATTTT	CASSFRGPNQPQHF
TRBD2	.	TRBJ2-1	TRBV11-3	TGTGCCAGCAGCTTAGGGTGGCCCGTCGACGGGAGGGACCACAATGAGCAGTTCTTC	CASSLGWPVDGRDHNEQFF
.	.	TRBJ1-1	TRBV28	TGTGCCAGCAGTAGCTATGGGAACACTGAAGCTTTCTTT	CASSSYGNTEAFF
TRBD2	.	TRBJ2-5	TRBV18	TGTGCCAGCTCACTCTATGAACCGGGACTAGTAGAAGAGACCCAGTACTTC	CASSLYEPGLVEETQYF
.	once	TRBJ1-2	TRBV18	TGTGCCAGCTCCCCCATCAGGGAGGAAGGCTACACCTTC	CASSPIREEGYTF
.	.	TRBJ1-4	TRBV5-1	TGCGCCAGCAGTCCCGGGGGGAGGAAACTGTTTTTT	CASSPGGRKLFF
TRBD1	.	TRBJ2-5	TRBV7-2	TGTGCCAGCAGCTTAGGGGACAGGGGGCAAGAGACCCAGTACTTC	CASSLGDRGQETQYF
.	few	TRBJ1-2	TRBV2	TGTGCCAGCAGTGAAAGAGCAGGGGACTATGGCTACACCTTC	CASSERAGDYGYTF
TRBD2	.	TRBJ2-1	TRBV6-4	TGTGCCAGCAGCTTCGAGAGCGGGGGAGGTAAAAATGAGCAGTTCTTC	CASSFESGGGKNEQFF
.	.	TRBJ1-1	TRBV25-1	TGTGCCAGCAGGGGCTCAGGGTCTGAAGCTTTCTTT	CASRGSGSEAFF
.	.	TRBJ1-2	TRBV2	TGTGCCAGCAGTGCGCCGAGGGAATTAGGCTATGGCTACACCTTC	CASSAPRELGYGYTF
TRBD1	.	TRBJ1-1	TRBV7-2	TGTGCCAGCAGCTTAGCTTCCGTCCGGCCAGGGGGCCGGGGAACGAACACTGAAGCTTTCTTT	CASSLASVRPGGRGTNTEAFF
.	.	TRBJ2-1	TRBV7-9	TGTGCCAGCACCCGAGGTGCCAAAATATACACCGACTCCTACAATGAGCAGTTCTTC	CASTRGAKIYTDSYNEQFF
TRBD1	.	TRBJ2-3	TRBV5-1	TGCGCCAGCAGCTTTGGACAGGGAGGAGGAACAGATACGCAGTATTTT	CASSFGQGGGTDTQYF
.	.	TRBJ1-3	TRBV5-1	TGCGCCAGCAGCTTGGTAGGCATCGGGAACACCATATATTTT	CASSLVGIGNTIYF
TRBD2	many	TRBJ2-3	TRBV10-2	TGCGCCAGCAGCTTTAGCGGGGCAGATACGCAGTATTTT	CASSFSGADTQYF
TRBD2	.	TRBJ2-3	TRBV9	TGTGCCAGCAGCCCCCAGATAGCGGGGGGCGGGGATACGCAGTATTTT	CASSPQIAGGGDTQYF
.	.	TRBJ1-2	TRBV21-1	TGTGCCAGCAGCCGAACGGGGAGGAACTATGGCTACACCTTC	CASSRTGRNYGYTF
.	.	TRBJ2-7	TRBV5-1	TGCGCCAGCAGCTTCCAGGGTCTGAACGGGGAGCAGTACTTC	CASSFQGLNGEQYF
.	.	TRBJ2-5	TRBV28	TGTGCCAGCAGTTTAGTCGAGCCAAACCAAGAGACCCAGTACTTC	CASSLVEPNQETQYF
.	.	TRBJ2-1	TRBV5-5	TGTGCCAGCAGCTGGGCGGGGTCCCTGGCTCCCGAGCAGTTCTTC	CASSWAGSLAPEQFF
.	.	TRBJ2-2	TRBV20-1	TGCAGTGCTAGTAAGAGAATTAACACCGGGGAGCTGTTTTTT	CSASKRINTGELFF
TRBD1	.	TRBJ1-1	TRBV11-1	TGTGCCAGCAGCTCAGGACAGGGCCTCGGCACTGAAGCTTTCTTT	CASSSGQGLGTEAFF
.	.	TRBJ1-1	TRBV11-2	TGTGCCAGCAGCTTAAAGGAGTTCTGGAACACTGAAGCTTTCTTT	CASSLKEFWNTEAFF
.	.	TRBJ1-5	TRBV5-4	TGTGCCAGCAGCCCGGGGGTGAGGGATCAGCCCCAGCATTTT	CASSPGVRDQPQHF
.	once	TRBJ2-1	TRBV27	TGTGCCAGCAGTCCGACGGCGGGGTCCTACAATGAGCAGTTCTTC	CASSPTAGSYNEQFF
.	.	TRBJ1-2	TRBV6-5	TGTGCCAGCAGTTACTCGAGTCCTAACTATGGCTACACCTTC	CASSYSSPNYGYTF
.	once	TRBJ1-3	TRBV9	TGTGCCAGCAGCGTTTTGGAAGGGCGGGCTGGAAACACCATATATTTT	CASSVLEGRAGNTIYF
TRBD2	.	TRBJ2-5	TRBV5-1	TGCGCCAGCAGCCCGTTAGCGGGGGGGTACCAAGAGACCCAGTACTTC	CASSPLAGGYQETQYF
.	.	TRBJ1-2	TRBV7-9	TGTGCCAGCAGCCCGGGCGGGGGCTTCTATGGCTACACCTTC	CASSPGGGFYGYTF
TRBD1	once	TRBJ1-1	TRBV5-1	TGCGCCAGCAGCTTTGGGACAGGGAGGGTATATGGCGACACTGAAGCTTTCTTT	CASSFGTGRVYGDTEAFF
.	.	TRBJ1-5	TRBV27	TGTGCCAGCAGTTTCTCAGGAGGGTCCTCGGGGCAGCCCCAGCATTTT	CASSFSGGSSGQPQHF
TRBD2	.	TRBJ2-2	TRBV18	TGTGCCAGCCCTCGGGGGGGCCTTGACGGCGGGGAGCTGTTTTTT	CASPRGGLDGGELFF
.	.	TRBJ2-3	TRBV29-1	TGCAGCGTTGACCCCGACAGGCCCACAGATACGCAGTATTTT	CSVDPDRPTDTQYF
TRBD1	.	TRBJ2-1	TRBV19	TGTGCCAGTATCCCCGGTAGGAACAGGGGGCACGGTGAGCAGTTCTTC	CASIPGRNRGHGEQFF
.	.	TRBJ2-5	TRBV7-2	TGTGCCAGCAGCTTACTAGGAGTCGAGACCCAGTACTTC	CASSLLGVETQYF